A single sample is the source of the 8 T cell receptor beta chains below, sequenced in a study of blood T cell repertoires in COVID-19. Assay used: immunoSEQ multiplex PCR; TCRdb lists only in-frame clones, some missing. This table has about 160,000 clones, 82% appearing once. Sequencing was done on a sample of peripheral blood. The origin of the receptors is a woman in her 40s with COVID-19, enrolled during active disease.

A few counts support this clone. The rearrangement uses TRBV9 and TRBJ2-1, with TRBD2 identical over 10 bases. The CDR3 is made up of 14 amino acids. Trimming removed 0 bases from V and 6 bases from J; junction bases left unmatched: 0. CDR1 and CDR2 (germline): SGDLS, YYNGEE. CDR3 bases: TGTGCCAGCAGCGTAGCTAGCGGGAGCAATGAGCAGTTCTTC. Its translation is CASSVASGSNEQFF.

The chain joins TRBV27 to TRBJ1-1; D is perhaps TRBD1 (6 bases). With 3 bases removed from V and 3 bases from J, the gap between germline ends came to 17 bases. This CDR3 region has 16 residues. Per germline, CDR1 MNHEY and CDR2 SMNVEV (reference sequence). The chain's CDR3 is CASSFGRGGRYTEAFF. Here the CDR3 DNA reads TGTGCCAGCAGTTTCGGCCGGGGGGGCAGGTACACTGAAGCTTTCTTT.

This chain links TRBV27 with TRBJ2-2, with TRBD2 as a possible D gene (6 bases). The CDR3 runs to 15 residues. V dropped 7 bases and J dropped 6 bases, with 18 bases sitting between them. The V gene's germline CDR1 is MNHEY and CDR2 SMNVEV (reference sequence). The CDR3 sequence: CASTRAGQGAGELFF. The CDR3, as DNA: TGTGCCAGCACCCGAGCGGGCCAAGGGGCCGGGGAGCTGTTTTTT.

This sequence joins TRBV6-1 and TRBJ2-7, with TRBD1 as a possible D gene (5 bases). The CDR3 runs to 17 residues. Germline CDR1 reads MNHNS; CDR2 reads SASEGT. Trimming removed 1 base at V and 2 bases at J, with 18 bases between. CDR3 sequence: CASSEVRFQGVTYEQYF. The DNA of the CDR3 is TGTGCCAGCAGTGAAGTAAGATTCCAGGGCGTAACCTACGAGCAGTACTTC.

This clone occurred once. This rearrangement joins TRBV11-3 to TRBJ2-3; TRBD1 might be the D (6 bases). V gave up 0 bases and J gave up 3 bases, with 10 bases separating them. Germline CDR1 and CDR2: SGHNT and YENEEA. The CDR3 covers 15 residues. This CDR3 reads CASSLEGGQTDTQYF. The CDR3 nucleotides are TGTGCCAGCAGCTTAGAGGGTGGACAGACAGATACGCAGTATTTT.

The V and J genes are TRBV2 and TRBJ2-1; 9 nucleotides line up with TRBD1. V shed 3 bases and J 1 base; nucleotides not matched to a gene: 4. The CDR3 extends over 16 amino acids. From germline, CDR1 is SNHLY and CDR2 FYNNEI. The CDR3 loop is CASSERTGVSYNEQFF. As DNA, the CDR3 is TGTGCCAGCAGTGAGAGGACAGGGGTGTCCTACAATGAGCAGTTCTTC. Using reference TRBV2 and TRBJ2-1 for the parts outside the CDR3, the full variable domain is EPEVTQTPSHQVTQMGQEVILRCVPISNHLYFYWYRQILGQKVEFLVSFYNNEISEKSEIFDDQFSVERPDGSNFTLKIRSTKLEDSAMYFCASSERTGVSYNEQFFGPGTRLTVL.

V gene TRBV7-9 combines with J gene TRBJ2-2; 10 bases line up with TRBD2. Losses at the gene ends were 10 bases for V and 3 bases for J; bases not matched to a gene: 8. CDR1 is SEHNR and CDR2 is FQNEAQ in the germline V gene (reference sequence). The CDR3 extends over 15 amino acids. The CDR3 DNA sequence: TGTGCCATCGGGGGACTAGCGCATTACACCGGGGAGCTGTTTTTT. Its translation is CAIGGLAHYTGELFF.

The chain recombines TRBV15 with TRBJ1-4; no definite D call. From germline, CDR1 is LNHNV and CDR2 YYDKDF (reference sequence). With 0 bases removed from V and 3 bases from J, the gap between germline ends came to 11 bases. The length of the CDR3 is 16 residues. The CDR3 DNA follows: TGTGCCACCAGCAGAGACCCGGGAGGGTCTAATGAAAAACTGTTTTTT. Translation gives CATSRDPGGSNEKLFF.